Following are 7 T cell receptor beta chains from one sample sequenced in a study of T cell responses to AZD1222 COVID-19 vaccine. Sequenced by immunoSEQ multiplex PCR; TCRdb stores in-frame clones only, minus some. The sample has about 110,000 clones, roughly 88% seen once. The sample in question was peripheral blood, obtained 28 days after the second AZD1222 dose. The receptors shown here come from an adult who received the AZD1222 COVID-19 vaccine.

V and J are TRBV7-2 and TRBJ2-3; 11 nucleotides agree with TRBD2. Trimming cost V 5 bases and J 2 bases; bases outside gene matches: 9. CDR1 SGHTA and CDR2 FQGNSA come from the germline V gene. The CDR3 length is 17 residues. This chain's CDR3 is CASSADSGGANTDTQYF. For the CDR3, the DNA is TGTGCCAGCAGCGCCGATAGCGGGGGGGCGAACACAGATACGCAGTATTTT. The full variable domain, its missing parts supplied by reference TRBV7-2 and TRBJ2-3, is GAGVSQSPSNKVTEKGKDVELRCDPISGHTALYWYRQSLGQGLEFLIYFQGNSAPDKSGLPSDRFSAERTGGSVSTLTIQRTQQEDSAVYLCASSADSGGANTDTQYFGPGTRLTVL.

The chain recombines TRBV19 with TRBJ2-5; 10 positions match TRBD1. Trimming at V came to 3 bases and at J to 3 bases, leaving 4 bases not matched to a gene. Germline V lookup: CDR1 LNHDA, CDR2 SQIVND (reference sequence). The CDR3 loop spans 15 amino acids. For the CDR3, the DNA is TGTGCCAGTAGTATGGCAGGACAGGGGGAAGAGACCCAGTACTTC. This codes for CASSMAGQGEETQYF.

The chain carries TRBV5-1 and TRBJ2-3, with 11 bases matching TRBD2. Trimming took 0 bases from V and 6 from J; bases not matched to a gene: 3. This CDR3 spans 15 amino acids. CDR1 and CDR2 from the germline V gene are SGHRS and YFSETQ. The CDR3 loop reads CASSLVSGGVDTQYF. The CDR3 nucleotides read TGCGCCAGCAGCTTGGTTAGCGGGGGGGTTGATACGCAGTATTTT.

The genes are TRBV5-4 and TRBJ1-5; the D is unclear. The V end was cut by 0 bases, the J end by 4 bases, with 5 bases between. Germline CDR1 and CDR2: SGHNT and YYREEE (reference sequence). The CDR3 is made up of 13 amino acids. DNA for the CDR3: TGTGCCAGCAGCTTGGAACAGAATCAGCCCCAGCATTTT. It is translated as CASSLEQNQPQHF.

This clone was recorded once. The CDR3 sequence is CAPPAGQQSSPLHF. CDR3 nucleotide sequence: TGTGCCCCTCCAGCCGGACAGCAGAGTTCACCCCTCCACTTT. The chain carries TRBV19 and TRBJ1-6; D perhaps matches TRBD1 (6 bases). Germline V gene lookup returns CDR1 LNHDA and CDR2 SQIVND (reference sequence). The CDR3 contains 14 residues. V was shortened by 11 bases and J by 9 bases, with 20 bases between the two germline ends.

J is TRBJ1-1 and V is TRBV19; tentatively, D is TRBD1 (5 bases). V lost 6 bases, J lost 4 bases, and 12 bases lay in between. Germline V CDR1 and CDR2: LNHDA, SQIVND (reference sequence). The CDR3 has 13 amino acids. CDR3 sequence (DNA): TGTGCCAGTAGCGGGGGGGTAGGCACTGAAGCTTTCTTT. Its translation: CASSGGVGTEAFF.

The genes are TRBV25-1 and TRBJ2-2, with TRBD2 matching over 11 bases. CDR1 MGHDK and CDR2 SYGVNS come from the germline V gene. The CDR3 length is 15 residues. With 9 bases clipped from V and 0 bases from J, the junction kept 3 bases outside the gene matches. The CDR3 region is CASASGGTNTGELFF. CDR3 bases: TGTGCCAGTGCTAGCGGGGGGACGAACACCGGGGAGCTGTTTTTT.